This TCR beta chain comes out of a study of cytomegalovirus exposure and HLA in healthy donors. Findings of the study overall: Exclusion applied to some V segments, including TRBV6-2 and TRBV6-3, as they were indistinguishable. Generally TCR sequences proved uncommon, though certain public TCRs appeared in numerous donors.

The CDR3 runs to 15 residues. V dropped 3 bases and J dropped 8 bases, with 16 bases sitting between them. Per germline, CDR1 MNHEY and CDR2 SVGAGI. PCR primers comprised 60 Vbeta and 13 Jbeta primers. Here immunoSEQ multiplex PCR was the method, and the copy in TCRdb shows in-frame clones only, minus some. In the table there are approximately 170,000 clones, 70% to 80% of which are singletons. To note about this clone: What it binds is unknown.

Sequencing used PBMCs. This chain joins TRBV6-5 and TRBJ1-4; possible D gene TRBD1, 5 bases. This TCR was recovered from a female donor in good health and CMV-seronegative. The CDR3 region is CASSYGGGEGEKLFF. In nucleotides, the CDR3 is TGTGCCAGCAGTTATGGGGGGGGAGAAGGGGAAAAACTGTTTTTT.